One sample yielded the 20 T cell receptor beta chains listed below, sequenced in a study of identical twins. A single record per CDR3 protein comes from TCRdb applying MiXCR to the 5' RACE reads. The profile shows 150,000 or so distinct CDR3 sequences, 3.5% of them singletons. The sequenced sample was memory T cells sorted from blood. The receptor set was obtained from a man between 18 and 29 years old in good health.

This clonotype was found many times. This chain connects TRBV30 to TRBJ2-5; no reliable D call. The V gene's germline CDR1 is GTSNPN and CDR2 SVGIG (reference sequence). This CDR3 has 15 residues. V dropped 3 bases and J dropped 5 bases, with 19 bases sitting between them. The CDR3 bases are TGTGCCTGGAGCCGTGGATCCTCGGCCCGGGAGACCCAGTACTTC. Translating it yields CAWSRGSSARETQYF. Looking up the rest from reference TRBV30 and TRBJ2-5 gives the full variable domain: SQTIHQWPATLVQPVGSPLSLECTVEGTSNPNLYWYRQAAGRGLQLLFYSVGIGQISSEVPQNLSASRPQDRQFILSSKKLLLSDSGFYLCAWSRGSSARETQYFGPGTRLLVL.

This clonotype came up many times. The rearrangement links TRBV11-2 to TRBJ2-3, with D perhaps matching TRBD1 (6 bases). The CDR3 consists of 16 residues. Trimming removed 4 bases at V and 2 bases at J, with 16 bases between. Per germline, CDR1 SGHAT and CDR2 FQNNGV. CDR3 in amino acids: CASSSSGQTYTDTQYF. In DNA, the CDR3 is TGTGCCAGCAGCTCCTCCGGACAGACTTACACAGATACGCAGTATTTT.

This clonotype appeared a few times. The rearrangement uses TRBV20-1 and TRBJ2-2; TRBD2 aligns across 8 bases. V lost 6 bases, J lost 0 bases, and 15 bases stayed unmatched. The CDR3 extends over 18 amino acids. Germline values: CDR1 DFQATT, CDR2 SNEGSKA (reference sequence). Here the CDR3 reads CSALPGGGTSANTGELFF. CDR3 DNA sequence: TGCAGTGCCCTTCCCGGGGGGGGCACCTCCGCGAACACCGGGGAGCTGTTTTTT.

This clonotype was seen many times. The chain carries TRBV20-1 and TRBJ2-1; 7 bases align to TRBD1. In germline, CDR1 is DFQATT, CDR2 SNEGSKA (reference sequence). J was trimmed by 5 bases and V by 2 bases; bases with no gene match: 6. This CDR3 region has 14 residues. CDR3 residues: CSARHRGVHNEQFF. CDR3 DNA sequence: TGCAGTGCTAGACACAGGGGCGTCCACAATGAGCAGTTCTTC.

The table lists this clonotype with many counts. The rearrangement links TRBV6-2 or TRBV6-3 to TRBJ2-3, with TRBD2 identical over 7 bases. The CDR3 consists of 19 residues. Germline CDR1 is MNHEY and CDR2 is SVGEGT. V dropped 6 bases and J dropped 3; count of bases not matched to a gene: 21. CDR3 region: CASSPTTSTINLRTDTQYF. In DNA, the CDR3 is TGTGCCAGCAGCCCTACGACTAGCACAATCAACTTAAGGACAGATACGCAGTATTTT.

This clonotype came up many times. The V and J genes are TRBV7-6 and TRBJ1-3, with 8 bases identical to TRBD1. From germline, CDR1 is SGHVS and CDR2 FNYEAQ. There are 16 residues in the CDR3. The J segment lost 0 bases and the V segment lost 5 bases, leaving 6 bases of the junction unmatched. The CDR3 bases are TGTGCCAGCAGCCAGGGACAGGCGGGCTCTGGAAACACCATATATTTT. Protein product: CASSQGQAGSGNTIYF.

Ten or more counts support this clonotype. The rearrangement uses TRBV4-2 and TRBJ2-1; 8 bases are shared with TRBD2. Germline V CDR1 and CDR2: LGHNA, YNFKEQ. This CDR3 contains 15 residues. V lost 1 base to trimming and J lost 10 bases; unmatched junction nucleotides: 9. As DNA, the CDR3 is TGTGCCAGCAGCCAAGCTCCGGGAGGGAGAGGAGAGCAGTTCTTC. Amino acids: CASSQAPGGRGEQFF.

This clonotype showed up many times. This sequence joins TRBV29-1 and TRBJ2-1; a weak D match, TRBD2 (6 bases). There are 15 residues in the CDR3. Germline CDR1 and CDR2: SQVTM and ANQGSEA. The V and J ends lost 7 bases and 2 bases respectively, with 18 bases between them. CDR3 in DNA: TGCAGCGCCGAAAACCTCGGGGGACCCTACAATGAGCAGTTCTTC. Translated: CSAENLGGPYNEQFF.

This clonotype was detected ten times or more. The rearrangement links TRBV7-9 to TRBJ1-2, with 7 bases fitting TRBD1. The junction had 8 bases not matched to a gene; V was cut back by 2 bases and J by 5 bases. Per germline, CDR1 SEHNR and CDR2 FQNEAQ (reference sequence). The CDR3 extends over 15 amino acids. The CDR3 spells CASSLSRDSAYGYTF. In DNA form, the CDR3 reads TGTGCCAGCAGCTTAAGCCGGGACAGCGCATATGGCTACACCTTC.

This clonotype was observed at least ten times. CDR3 DNA sequence: TGCAGTGCTAGGACGAGCCCCGGGGAGCTGTTTTTT. Its protein product is CSARTSPGELFF. This chain connects TRBV20-1 to TRBJ2-2; D is unclear. Germline loops: CDR1 DFQATT, CDR2 SNEGSKA (reference sequence). The CDR3 covers 12 residues. V lost 3 bases, J lost 6 bases, and 8 bases lay in between.

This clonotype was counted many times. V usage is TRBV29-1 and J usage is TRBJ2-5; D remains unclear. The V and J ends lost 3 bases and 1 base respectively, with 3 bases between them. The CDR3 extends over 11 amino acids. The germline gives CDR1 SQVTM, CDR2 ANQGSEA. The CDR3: CSVEGQETQYF. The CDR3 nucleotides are TGCAGCGTTGAGGGCCAAGAGACCCAGTACTTC.

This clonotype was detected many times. The CDR3 here is CASSPDRTKETQYF. The DNA of the CDR3 is TGTGCCAGCAGCCCCGACAGAACAAAAGAGACCCAGTACTTC. V gene TRBV7-9 combines with J gene TRBJ2-5, with D possibly TRBD1 on 5 matching bases. Deletions cut 5 bases from V and 3 bases from J, with 13 bases between. The CDR3 loop spans 14 amino acids. The germline V gene encodes CDR1 SEHNR and CDR2 FQNEAQ (reference sequence).

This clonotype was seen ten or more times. CDR3 nucleotides: TGTGCCAGCAGTGCTCTGGCGTCACACACCGGGGAGCTGTTTTTT. It specifies CASSALASHTGELFF. The rearrangement joins TRBV6-4 to TRBJ2-2; D remains unclear. CDR1 MRHNA and CDR2 SNTAGT come from the germline V gene. V was pared by 4 bases and J by 3 bases, with 12 bases between. The CDR3 loop spans 15 amino acids.

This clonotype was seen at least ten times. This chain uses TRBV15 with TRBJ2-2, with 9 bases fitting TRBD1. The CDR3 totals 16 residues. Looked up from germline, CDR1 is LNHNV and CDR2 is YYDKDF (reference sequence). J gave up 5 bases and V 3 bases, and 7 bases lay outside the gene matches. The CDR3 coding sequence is TGTGCCACCAGCAGGCCGGGACAGGGCAAGACCGGGGAGCTGTTTTTT. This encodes CATSRPGQGKTGELFF.

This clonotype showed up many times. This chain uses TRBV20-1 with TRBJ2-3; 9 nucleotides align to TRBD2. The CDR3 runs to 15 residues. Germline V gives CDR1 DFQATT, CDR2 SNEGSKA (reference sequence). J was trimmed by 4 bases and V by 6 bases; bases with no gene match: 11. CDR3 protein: CSADAGLADSDTQYF. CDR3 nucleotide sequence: TGCAGTGCGGACGCGGGACTAGCCGACTCAGATACGCAGTATTTT.

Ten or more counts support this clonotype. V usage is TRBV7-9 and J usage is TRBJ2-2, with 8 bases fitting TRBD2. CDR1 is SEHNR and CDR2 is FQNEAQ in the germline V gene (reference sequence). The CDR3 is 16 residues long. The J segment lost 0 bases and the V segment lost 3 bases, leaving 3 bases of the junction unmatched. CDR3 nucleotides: TGTGCCAGCAGCTTCCATAGCGGGGCGAACACCGGGGAGCTGTTTTTT. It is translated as CASSFHSGANTGELFF.

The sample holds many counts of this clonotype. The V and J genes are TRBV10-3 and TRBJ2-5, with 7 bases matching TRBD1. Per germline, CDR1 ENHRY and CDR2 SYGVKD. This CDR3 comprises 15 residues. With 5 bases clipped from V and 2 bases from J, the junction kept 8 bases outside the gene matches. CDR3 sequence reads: CAISPQGWAQETQYF. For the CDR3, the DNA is TGTGCCATCAGTCCACAGGGGTGGGCTCAAGAGACCCAGTACTTC.

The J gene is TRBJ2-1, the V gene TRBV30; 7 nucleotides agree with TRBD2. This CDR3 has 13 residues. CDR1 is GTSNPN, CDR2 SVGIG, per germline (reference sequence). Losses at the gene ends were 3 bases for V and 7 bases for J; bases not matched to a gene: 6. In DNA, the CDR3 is TGTGCCTGGAGAGGCGGGAGTGTAAATGAGCAGTTCTTC. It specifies CAWRGGSVNEQFF.

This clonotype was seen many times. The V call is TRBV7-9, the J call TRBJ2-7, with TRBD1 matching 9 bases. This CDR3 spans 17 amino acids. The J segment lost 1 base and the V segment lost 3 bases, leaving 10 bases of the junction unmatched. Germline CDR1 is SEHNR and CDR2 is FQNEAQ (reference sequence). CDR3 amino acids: CASSLGTGPPFSYEQYF. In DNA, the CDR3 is TGTGCCAGCAGCTTGGGGACAGGGCCCCCTTTTTCCTACGAGCAGTACTTC.

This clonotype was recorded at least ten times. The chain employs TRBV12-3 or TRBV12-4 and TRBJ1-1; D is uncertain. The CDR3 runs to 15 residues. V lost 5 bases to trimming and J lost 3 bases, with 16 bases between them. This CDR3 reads CASSPTSGLDTEAFF. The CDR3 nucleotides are TGTGCCAGCAGTCCCACCTCAGGATTGGACACTGAAGCTTTCTTT.